The TCR beta chain described here comes from a study of shared clonotypes between healthy human individuals. Using immunoSEQ multiplex PCR, the repertoire was profiled, and TCRdb retains in-frame clones only, with some absent. The sample has around 340,000 clones; more than 60% are singletons. With V trimmed by 2 bases and J by 3 bases, 5 bases remained unmatched. CDR1 is MGHDK and CDR2 is SYGVNS in the germline V gene. The CDR3 has 15 amino acids. This chain links TRBV25-1 with TRBJ2-7; 9 positions match TRBD1. Sequenced sample: memory CD4+ T cells sorted from blood. As to subset: CD45RA-negative fraction. The sequence was collected from a man aged 25 to 40 in good health. The CDR3 reads CASSEQETGGYEQYF. The CDR3 region has the DNA TGTGCCAGCAGTGAACAAGAGACAGGGGGCTACGAGCAGTACTTC.